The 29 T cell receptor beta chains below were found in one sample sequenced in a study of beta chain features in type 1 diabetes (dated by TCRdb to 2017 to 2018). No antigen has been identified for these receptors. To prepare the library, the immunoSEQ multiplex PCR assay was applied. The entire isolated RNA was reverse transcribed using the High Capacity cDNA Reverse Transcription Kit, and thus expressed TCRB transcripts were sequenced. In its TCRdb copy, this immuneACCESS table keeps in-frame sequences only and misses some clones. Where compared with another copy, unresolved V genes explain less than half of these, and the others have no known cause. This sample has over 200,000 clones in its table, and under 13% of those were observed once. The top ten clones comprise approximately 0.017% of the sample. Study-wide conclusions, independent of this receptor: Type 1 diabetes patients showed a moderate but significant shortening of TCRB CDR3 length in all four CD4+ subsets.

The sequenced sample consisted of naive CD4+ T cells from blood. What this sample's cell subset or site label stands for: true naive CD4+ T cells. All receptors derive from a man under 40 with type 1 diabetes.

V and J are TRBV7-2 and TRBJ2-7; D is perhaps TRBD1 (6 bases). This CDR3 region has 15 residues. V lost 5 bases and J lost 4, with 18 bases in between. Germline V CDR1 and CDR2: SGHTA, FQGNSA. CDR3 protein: CASSRWGTSSYEQYF. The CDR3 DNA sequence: TGTGCCAGCAGCCGTTGGGGGACATCATCTTACGAGCAGTACTTC.

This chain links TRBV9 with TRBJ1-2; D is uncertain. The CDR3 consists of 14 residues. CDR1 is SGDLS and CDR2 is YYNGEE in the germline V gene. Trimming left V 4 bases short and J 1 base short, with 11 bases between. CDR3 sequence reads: CASSSYRDNYGYTF. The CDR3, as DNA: TGTGCCAGCAGCAGCTACAGAGATAACTATGGCTACACCTTC.

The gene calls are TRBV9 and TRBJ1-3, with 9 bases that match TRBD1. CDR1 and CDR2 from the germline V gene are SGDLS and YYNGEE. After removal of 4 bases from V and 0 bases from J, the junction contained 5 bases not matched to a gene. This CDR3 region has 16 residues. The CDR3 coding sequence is TGTGCCAGCAGCAAGACAGGGGGAACCTCTGGAAACACCATATATTTT. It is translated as CASSKTGGTSGNTIYF.

The CDR3 region has the DNA TGTGCCAGCAGCTTATCTCTCTCTTTATACACGAACACTGAAGCTTTCTTT. It translates to CASSLSLSLYTNTEAFF. The chain links TRBV7-9 to TRBJ1-1; D not resolved. The CDR3 covers 17 residues. Trimming cost V 2 bases and J 1 base, with 17 bases left between them. CDR1 and CDR2 (germline): SEHNR, FQNEAQ (reference sequence).

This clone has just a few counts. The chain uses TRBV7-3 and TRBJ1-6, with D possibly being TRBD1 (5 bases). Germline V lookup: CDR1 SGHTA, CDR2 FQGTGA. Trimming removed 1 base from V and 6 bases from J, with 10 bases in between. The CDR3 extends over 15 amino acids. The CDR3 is CASSLSATANSPLHF. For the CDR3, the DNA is TGTGCCAGCAGCTTAAGTGCGACAGCTAATTCACCCCTCCACTTT. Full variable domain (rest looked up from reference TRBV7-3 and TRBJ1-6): GAGVSQTPSNKVTEKGKYVELRCDPISGHTALYWYRQSLGQGPEFLIYFQGTGAADDSGLPNDRFFAVRPEGSVSTLKIQRTERGDSAVYLCASSLSATANSPLHFGNGTRLTVT.

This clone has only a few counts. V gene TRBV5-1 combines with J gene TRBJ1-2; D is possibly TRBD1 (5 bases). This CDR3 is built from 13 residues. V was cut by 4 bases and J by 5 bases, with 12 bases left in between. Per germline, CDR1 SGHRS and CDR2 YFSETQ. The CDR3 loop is CASSAGQLYGYTF. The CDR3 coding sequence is TGCGCCAGCAGCGCAGGACAACTGTATGGCTACACCTTC.

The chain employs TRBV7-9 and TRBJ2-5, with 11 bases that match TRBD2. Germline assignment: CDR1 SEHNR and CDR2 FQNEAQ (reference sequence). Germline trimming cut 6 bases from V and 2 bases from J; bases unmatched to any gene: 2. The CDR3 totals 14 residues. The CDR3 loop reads CASRRLAGQETQYF. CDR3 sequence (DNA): TGTGCCAGCAGAAGACTAGCGGGGCAAGAGACCCAGTACTTC.

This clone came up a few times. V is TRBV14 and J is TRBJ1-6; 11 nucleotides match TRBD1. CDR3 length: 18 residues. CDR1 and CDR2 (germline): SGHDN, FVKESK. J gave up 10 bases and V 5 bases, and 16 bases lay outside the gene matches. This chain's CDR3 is CASSSRTGGAGVWSPLHF. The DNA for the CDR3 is TGTGCCAGCAGCTCGCGGACAGGGGGCGCGGGTGTGTGGTCACCCCTCCACTTT.

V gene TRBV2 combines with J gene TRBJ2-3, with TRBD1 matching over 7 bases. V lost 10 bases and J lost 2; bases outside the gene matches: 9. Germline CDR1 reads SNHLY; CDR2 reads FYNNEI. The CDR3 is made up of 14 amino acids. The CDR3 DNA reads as TGTGCCACCGGCGAGGGGGCAGCCACAGATACGCAGTATTTT. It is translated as CATGEGAATDTQYF.

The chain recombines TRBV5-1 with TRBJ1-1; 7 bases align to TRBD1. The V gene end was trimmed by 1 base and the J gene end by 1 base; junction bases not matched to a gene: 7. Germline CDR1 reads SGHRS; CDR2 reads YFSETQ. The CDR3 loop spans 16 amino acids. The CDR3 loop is CASSLWDRAENTEAFF. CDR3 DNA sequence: TGCGCCAGCAGCTTGTGGGACAGAGCCGAGAACACTGAAGCTTTCTTT.

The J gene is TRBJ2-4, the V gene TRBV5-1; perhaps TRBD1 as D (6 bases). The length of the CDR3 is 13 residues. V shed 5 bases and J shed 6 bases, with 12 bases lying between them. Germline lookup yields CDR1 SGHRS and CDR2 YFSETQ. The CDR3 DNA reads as TGCGCCAGCAGTTTCGAACAGGGAAACATTCAGTACTTC. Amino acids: CASSFEQGNIQYF.

The CDR3 coding sequence is TGTGCCTGGAGTGTAAGCCAGGGCGATTCACCCCTCCACTTT. Its protein product is CAWSVSQGDSPLHF. V is TRBV30 and J is TRBJ1-6; tentative D call: TRBD1 (5 bases). Germline loops: CDR1 GTSNPN, CDR2 SVGIG (reference sequence). Trimming removed 0 bases from V and 8 bases from J, with 11 bases in between. The CDR3 runs 14 residues.

CDR3: CASSFSTASYEQYF. CDR3 nucleotides: TGTGCCAGCAGCTTTTCGACAGCTTCCTACGAGCAGTACTTC. The V gene is TRBV7-9, the J gene TRBJ2-7, with D perhaps matching TRBD1 (5 bases). The CDR3 is 14 amino acids. Looked up from germline, CDR1 is SEHNR and CDR2 is FQNEAQ (reference sequence). The V gene lost 3 bases and the J gene lost 1 base, with 10 bases spanning the gap. The full variable domain, rest sourced from reference TRBV7-9 and TRBJ2-7, is DTGVSQNPRHKITKRGQNVTFRCDPISEHNRLYWYRQTLGQGPEFLTYFQNEAQLEKSRLLSDRFSAERPKGSFSTLEIQRTEQGDSAMYLCASSFSTASYEQYFGPGTRLTVT.

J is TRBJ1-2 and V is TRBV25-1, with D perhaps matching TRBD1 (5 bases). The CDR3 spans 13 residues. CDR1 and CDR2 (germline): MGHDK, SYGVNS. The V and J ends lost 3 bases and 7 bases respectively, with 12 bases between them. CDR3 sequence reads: CASSEAGLAGYTF. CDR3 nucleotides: TGTGCCAGCAGTGAGGCAGGGCTTGCTGGCTACACCTTC.

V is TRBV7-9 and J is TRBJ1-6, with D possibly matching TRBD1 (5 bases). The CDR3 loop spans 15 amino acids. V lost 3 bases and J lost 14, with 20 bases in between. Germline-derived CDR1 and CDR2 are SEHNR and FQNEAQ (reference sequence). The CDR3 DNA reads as TGTGCCAGCAGCTTGGAGACAGCACTAAGGGTGGCCCTCCACTTT. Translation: CASSLETALRVALHF. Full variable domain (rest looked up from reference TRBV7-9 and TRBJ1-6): DTGVSQNPRHKITKRGQNVTFRCDPISEHNRLYWYRQTLGQGPEFLTYFQNEAQLEKSRLLSDRFSAERPKGSFSTLEIQRTEQGDSAMYLCASSLETALRVALHFGNGTRLTVT.

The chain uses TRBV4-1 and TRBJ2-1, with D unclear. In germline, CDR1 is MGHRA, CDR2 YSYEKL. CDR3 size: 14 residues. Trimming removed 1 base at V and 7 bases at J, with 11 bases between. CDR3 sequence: CASSQGFQLNEQFF. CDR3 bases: TGCGCCAGCAGCCAAGGGTTTCAGTTAAATGAGCAGTTCTTC.

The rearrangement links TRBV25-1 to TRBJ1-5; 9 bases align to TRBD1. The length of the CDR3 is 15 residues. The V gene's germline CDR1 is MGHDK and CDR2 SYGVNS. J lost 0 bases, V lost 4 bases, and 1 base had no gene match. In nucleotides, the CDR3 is TGTGCCAGCAGTGCGGACAGGGGTAGCAATCAGCCCCAGCATTTT. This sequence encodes CASSADRGSNQPQHF.

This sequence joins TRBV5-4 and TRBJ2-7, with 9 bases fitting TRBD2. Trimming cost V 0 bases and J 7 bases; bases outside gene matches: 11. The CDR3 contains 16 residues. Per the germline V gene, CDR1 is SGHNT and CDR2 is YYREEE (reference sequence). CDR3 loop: CASSLGSASGAWEQYF. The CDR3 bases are TGTGCCAGCAGCTTGGGTTCGGCTAGCGGGGCGTGGGAGCAGTACTTC.

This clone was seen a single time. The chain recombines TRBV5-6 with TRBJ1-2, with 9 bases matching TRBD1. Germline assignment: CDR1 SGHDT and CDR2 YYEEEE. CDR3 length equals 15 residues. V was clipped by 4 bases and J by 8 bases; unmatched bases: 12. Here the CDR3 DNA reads TGTGCCAGCAGCGTACAGGGGGCTCCTGATGGGGGCTACACCTTC. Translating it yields CASSVQGAPDGGYTF.

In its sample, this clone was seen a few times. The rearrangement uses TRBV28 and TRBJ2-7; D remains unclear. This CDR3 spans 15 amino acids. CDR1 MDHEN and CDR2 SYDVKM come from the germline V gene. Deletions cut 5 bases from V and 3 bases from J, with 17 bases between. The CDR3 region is CASSGASTGLYEQYF. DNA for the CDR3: TGTGCCAGCAGTGGCGCATCGACGGGTCTCTACGAGCAGTACTTC.

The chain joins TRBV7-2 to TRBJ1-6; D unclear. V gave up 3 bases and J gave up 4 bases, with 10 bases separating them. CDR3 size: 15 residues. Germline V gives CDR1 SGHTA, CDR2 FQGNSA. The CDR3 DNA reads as TGTGCCAGCAGCTTGAGGGAGCCTTATAATTCACCCCTCCACTTT. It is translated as CASSLREPYNSPLHF.

The CDR3 protein is CASSPSAGGGETQYF. In DNA form, the CDR3 reads TGTGCCAGCAGCCCGAGCGCGGGGGGCGGAGAGACCCAGTACTTC. The chain carries TRBV7-3 and TRBJ2-5; 8 positions agree with TRBD2. The junction had 9 bases not matched to a gene; V was cut back by 5 bases and J by 4 bases. This CDR3 has 15 residues. CDR1 and CDR2 (germline): SGHTA, FQGTGA.

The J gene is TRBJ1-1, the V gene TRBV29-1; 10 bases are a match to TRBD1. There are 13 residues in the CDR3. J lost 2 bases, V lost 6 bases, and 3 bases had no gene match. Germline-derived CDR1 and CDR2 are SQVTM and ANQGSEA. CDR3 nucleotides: TGCAGCGTCGGACAGGGGGGAAACACTGAAGCTTTCTTT. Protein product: CSVGQGGNTEAFF.

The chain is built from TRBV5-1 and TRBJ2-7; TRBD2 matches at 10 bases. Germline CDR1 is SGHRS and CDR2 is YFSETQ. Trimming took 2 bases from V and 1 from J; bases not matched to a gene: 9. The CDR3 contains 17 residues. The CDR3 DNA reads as TGCGCCAGCAGCTTATTAAGCGGGGGGGCGTCTTCCTACGAGCAGTACTTC. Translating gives CASSLLSGGASSYEQYF.

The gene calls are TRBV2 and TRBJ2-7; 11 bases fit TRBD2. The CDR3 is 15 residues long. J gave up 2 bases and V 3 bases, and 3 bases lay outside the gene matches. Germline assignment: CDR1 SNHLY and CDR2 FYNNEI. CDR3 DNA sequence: TGTGCCAGCAGTGACGGGACTAGCGGAACCTACGAGCAGTACTTC. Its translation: CASSDGTSGTYEQYF. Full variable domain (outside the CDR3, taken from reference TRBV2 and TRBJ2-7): EPEVTQTPSHQVTQMGQEVILRCVPISNHLYFYWYRQILGQKVEFLVSFYNNEISEKSEIFDDQFSVERPDGSNFTLKIRSTKLEDSAMYFCASSDGTSGTYEQYFGPGTRLTVT.

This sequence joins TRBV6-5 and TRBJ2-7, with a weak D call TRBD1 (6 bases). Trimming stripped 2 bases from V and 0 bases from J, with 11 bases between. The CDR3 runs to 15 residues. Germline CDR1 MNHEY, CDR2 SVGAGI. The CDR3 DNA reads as TGTGCCAGCAGTTACGGACAGACGAGCTCCTACGAGCAGTACTTC. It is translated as CASSYGQTSSYEQYF.

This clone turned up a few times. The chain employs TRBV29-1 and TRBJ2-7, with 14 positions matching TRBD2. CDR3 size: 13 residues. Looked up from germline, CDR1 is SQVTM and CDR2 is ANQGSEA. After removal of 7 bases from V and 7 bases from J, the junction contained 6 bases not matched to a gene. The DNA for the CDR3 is TGCAGCGCCGGACTAGCGGGGGGTCGTGAGCAGTACTTC. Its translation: CSAGLAGGREQYF.

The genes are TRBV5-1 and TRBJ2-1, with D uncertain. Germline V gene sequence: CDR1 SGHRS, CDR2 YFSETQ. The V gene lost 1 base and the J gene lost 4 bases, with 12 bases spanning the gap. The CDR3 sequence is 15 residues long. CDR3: CASSLYTEPYNEQFF. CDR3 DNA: TGCGCCAGCAGCTTGTATACAGAACCGTACAATGAGCAGTTCTTC.

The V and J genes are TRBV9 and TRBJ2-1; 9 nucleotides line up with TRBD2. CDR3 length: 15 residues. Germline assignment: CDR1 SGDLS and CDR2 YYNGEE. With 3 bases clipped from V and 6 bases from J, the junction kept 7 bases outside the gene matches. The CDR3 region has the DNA TGTGCCAGCAGCGGTAGCGGGGGAGACGCCAATGAGCAGTTCTTC. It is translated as CASSGSGGDANEQFF.